The present T cell receptor beta chain was sequenced within a study of CD8 T cells in ankylosing spondylitis. Quantitative barcoded 5'-RACE was used to prepare TCR beta libraries. TCRdb processed the 5' RACE reads anew with MiXCR; each CDR3 protein has one entry. The data hold hundreds of thousands of distinct CDR3 sequences, with approximately 10% observed a single time. The study, taken as a whole, reports: Reportedly, significant enrichment of disease-linked clones occurred in matched ankylosing spondylitis synovial fluid. Disease-linked clones were CD8+ and relatively rare in peripheral blood. There were earlier reports of some motif variants in reactive arthritis synovial fluid and blood.

Germline V gene lookup returns CDR1 LGHDT and CDR2 YNNKEL (reference sequence). Trimming shortened V by 0 bases and J by 6 bases, and 12 bases separated the two germline ends. The CDR3 is 14 residues long. This clonotype was detected ten times or more. Its antigen is still unknown. This receptor was obtained from a male donor with ankylosing spondylitis or in good health (not recorded which). The chain joins TRBV3-1 to TRBJ2-7, with a weak D call TRBD1 (6 bases). What was sequenced was blood, either unsorted or a sorted T cell fraction (not recorded which). The CDR3 region is CASSQDLRGSEQYF. CDR3 sequence (DNA): TGTGCCAGCAGCCAAGATCTGAGGGGGAGCGAGCAGTACTTC.